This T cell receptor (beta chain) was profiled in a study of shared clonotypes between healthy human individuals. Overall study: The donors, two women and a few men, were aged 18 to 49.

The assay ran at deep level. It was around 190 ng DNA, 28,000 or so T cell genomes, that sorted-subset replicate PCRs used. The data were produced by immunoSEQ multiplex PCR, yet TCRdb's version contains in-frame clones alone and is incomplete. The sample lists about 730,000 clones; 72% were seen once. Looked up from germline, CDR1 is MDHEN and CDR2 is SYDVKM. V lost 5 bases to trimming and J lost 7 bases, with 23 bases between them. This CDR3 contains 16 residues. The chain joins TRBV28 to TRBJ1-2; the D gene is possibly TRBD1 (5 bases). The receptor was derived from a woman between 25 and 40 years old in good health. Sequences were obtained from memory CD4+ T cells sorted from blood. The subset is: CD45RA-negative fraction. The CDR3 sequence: CASSLSTEGWVGGYTF. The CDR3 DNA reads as TGTGCCAGCAGTCTAAGCACGGAGGGGTGGGTAGGTGGCTACACCTTC.